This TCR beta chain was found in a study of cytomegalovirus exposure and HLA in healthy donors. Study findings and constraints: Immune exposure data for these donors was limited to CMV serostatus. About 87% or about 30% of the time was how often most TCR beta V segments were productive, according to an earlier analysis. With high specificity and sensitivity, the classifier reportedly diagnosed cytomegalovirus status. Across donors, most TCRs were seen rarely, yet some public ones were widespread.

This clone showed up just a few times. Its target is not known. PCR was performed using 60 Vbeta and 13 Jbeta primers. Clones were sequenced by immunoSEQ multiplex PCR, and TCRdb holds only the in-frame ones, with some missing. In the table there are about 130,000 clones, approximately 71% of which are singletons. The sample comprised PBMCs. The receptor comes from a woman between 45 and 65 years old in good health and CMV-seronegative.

CDR3 in DNA: TGTGCCAGCAACTGGGCAGGGTCTAGGGAGACCCAGTACTTC. It yields the protein CASNWAGSRETQYF. The V call is TRBV2, the J call TRBJ2-5; maybe TRBD1 (5 bases). Trimming shortened V by 7 bases and J by 5 bases, and 17 bases separated the two germline ends. The length of the CDR3 is 14 residues. CDR1 SNHLY and CDR2 FYNNEI come from the germline V gene. Variable domain in full (rest from reference TRBV2 and TRBJ2-5): EPEVTQTPSHQVTQMGQEVILRCVPISNHLYFYWYRQILGQKVEFLVSFYNNEISEKSEIFDDQFSVERPDGSNFTLKIRSTKLEDSAMYFCASNWAGSRETQYFGPGTRLLVL.